A single sample gave rise to the 29 T cell receptor beta chains below, sequenced in a study of TIL therapy for anti-PD-1-resistant metastatic lung cancer. The libraries were made with immunoSEQ v3. Some clones are missing from TCRdb's copy, which holds only in-frame ones; the method was immunoSEQ multiplex PCR. Of about 48,000 clones listed, just over 70% were seen once; the top ten hold around 5.9%. Time point: pre-treatment sample, taken before nivolumab and TIL therapy. The tumor samples were excised metastases, mostly pleural nodules or supraclavicular lymph nodes. The sequencing used tumor tissue, collected at baseline. These receptors all stem from a person aged 25 to 85 with non-small cell lung cancer.

The V call is TRBV4-1, the J call TRBJ1-2, with a weak D call TRBD1 (5 bases). The CDR3 has 14 amino acids. The germline V gene encodes CDR1 MGHRA and CDR2 YSYEKL. The V gene lost 0 bases and the J gene lost 4 bases, with 9 bases spanning the gap. This CDR3 reads CASSQERQSYGYTF. The CDR3 DNA sequence: TGCGCCAGCAGCCAAGAACGACAGAGCTATGGCTACACCTTC.

V is TRBV6-5 and J is TRBJ2-3; no definite D call. The V end was cut by 6 bases, the J end by 7 bases, with 11 bases between. CDR1 is MNHEY, CDR2 SVGAGI, per germline. CDR3 size: 12 residues. As DNA, the CDR3 is TGTGCCAGCAGATCCCCCGGAAATACGCAGTATTTT. Its protein product is CASRSPGNTQYF.

This clone was observed a single time. The V gene is TRBV6-5, the J gene TRBJ2-7; TRBD2 might be the D (6 bases). The CDR3 sequence is 13 residues long. The V gene lost 0 bases and the J gene lost 7 bases, with 10 bases spanning the gap. Per germline, CDR1 MNHEY and CDR2 SVGAGI. The CDR3 DNA is TGTGCCAGCAGTTACTCTGGGGGGAGAGAGCAGTACTTC. Translation gives CASSYSGGREQYF.

The chain couples TRBV7-9 to TRBJ2-7; 10 bases fit TRBD1. In germline, CDR1 is SEHNR, CDR2 FQNEAQ (reference sequence). V shed 4 bases, J shed 2 bases, and the junction held 2 bases outside the gene matches. The CDR3 loop spans 14 amino acids. The CDR3 here is CASSSDRGTYEQYF. CDR3 nucleotide sequence: TGTGCCAGCAGCTCGGACAGGGGGACCTACGAGCAGTACTTC.

The genes are TRBV6-1 and TRBJ1-1; 8 bases line up with TRBD1. This CDR3 region has 14 residues. CDR1 and CDR2 (germline): MNHNS, SASEGT. With 2 bases clipped from V and 4 bases from J, the junction kept 3 bases outside the gene matches. The CDR3 DNA reads as TGTGCCAGCAGTGAAACAGGGGGTTCCACTGAAGCTTTCTTT. As protein: CASSETGGSTEAFF.

This clone was counted a few times. The chain carries TRBV9 and TRBJ2-3, with D possibly TRBD2 on 6 matching bases. The V gene lost 0 bases and the J gene lost 1 base, with 12 bases spanning the gap. CDR1 and CDR2 (germline): SGDLS, YYNGEE. The CDR3 has 16 residues. In nucleotides, the CDR3 is TGTGCCAGCAGCGTAGGGGCGGGATCGGGCACAGATACGCAGTATTTT. The encoded protein is CASSVGAGSGTDTQYF.

This rearrangement joins TRBV10-2 to TRBJ2-7; D is unclear. The V and J ends lost 4 bases and 0 bases respectively, with 7 bases between them. Germline CDR1 WSHSY, CDR2 SAAADI. The CDR3 is made up of 13 amino acids. For the CDR3, the DNA is TGCGCCAGCAGTGTCGGAAGCTCCTACGAGCAGTACTTC. It is translated as CASSVGSSYEQYF.

The chain employs TRBV6-6 and TRBJ2-2; TRBD2 might be the D (6 bases). The ends were cut back, 6 bases at V and 7 bases at J, with 12 bases in the middle. The length of the CDR3 is 13 residues. Germline CDR1 reads MNHNY; CDR2 reads SVGAGI (reference sequence). In nucleotides, the CDR3 is TGTGCCAGCAGCCCGCGGGGTGGCGGGGAGCTGTTTTTT. It encodes CASSPRGGGELFF.

This clone was seen a single time. J is TRBJ1-5 and V is TRBV6-6, with 7 bases fitting TRBD1. From germline, CDR1 is MNHNY and CDR2 SVGAGI (reference sequence). V dropped 6 bases and J dropped 2; count of bases not matched to a gene: 7. The CDR3 contains 15 residues. The DNA of the CDR3 is TGTGCCAGCAGGGGACAGCTTAGGGGCAATCAGCCCCAGCATTTT. Protein product: CASRGQLRGNQPQHF.

The rearrangement joins TRBV30 to TRBJ1-6; 7 bases line up with TRBD1. The CDR3 extends over 14 amino acids. Trimming cost V 4 bases and J 8 bases; bases outside gene matches: 8. Germline lookup yields CDR1 GTSNPN and CDR2 SVGIG (reference sequence). In DNA, the CDR3 is TGTGCCTGGAAACGACAGGGAGTTGATTCACCCCTCCACTTT. It encodes CAWKRQGVDSPLHF.

The chain couples TRBV9 to TRBJ2-5; D is ambiguous. The V end was cut by 3 bases, the J end by 1 base, with 7 bases between. Germline CDR1 SGDLS, CDR2 YYNGEE. This CDR3 is 13 amino acids long. The CDR3 here is CASSARVQETQYF. As DNA, the CDR3 is TGTGCCAGCAGCGCAAGGGTCCAAGAGACCCAGTACTTC.

This sequence joins TRBV5-1 and TRBJ2-3; D perhaps matches TRBD2 (6 bases). The V gene lost 6 bases and the J gene lost 3 bases, with 11 bases spanning the gap. The CDR3 loop spans 13 amino acids. CDR1 is SGHRS and CDR2 is YFSETQ in the germline V gene. The CDR3 here is CASNGGTTDTQYF. For the CDR3, the DNA is TGCGCCAGCAACGGCGGGACGACAGATACGCAGTATTTT.

A few counts support this clone. V usage is TRBV6-1 and J usage is TRBJ1-2; 10 bases map to TRBD1. V was clipped by 8 bases and J by 4 bases; unmatched bases: 4. This CDR3 contains 13 residues. The V gene's germline CDR1 is MNHNS and CDR2 SASEGT. The CDR3 region is CASRTGGPYGYTF. For the CDR3, the DNA is TGTGCCAGCCGGACAGGGGGACCCTATGGCTACACCTTC.

The gene calls are TRBV4-1 and TRBJ2-3, with D unresolved. The V gene lost 3 bases and the J gene lost 5 bases, with 3 bases spanning the gap. CDR1 and CDR2 from the germline V gene are MGHRA and YSYEKL. The CDR3 is made up of 11 amino acids. In nucleotides, the CDR3 is TGCGCCAGCAGCCAGGGAGATACGCAGTATTTT. Its protein product is CASSQGDTQYF.

V usage is TRBV6-6 and J usage is TRBJ2-7, with D perhaps given as TRBD1 or TRBD2 (5 bases each). The CDR3 length is 13 residues. Germline V gene lookup returns CDR1 MNHNY and CDR2 SVGAGI (reference sequence). V lost 3 bases and J lost 5, with 11 bases in between. CDR3 coding DNA: TGTGCCAGCAGTTATACCGGGACCCACGAGCAGTACTTC. Its protein product is CASSYTGTHEQYF.

J is TRBJ2-2 and V is TRBV29-1; tentative D call: TRBD2 (6 bases). Germline V gives CDR1 SQVTM, CDR2 ANQGSEA. Trimming left V 3 bases short and J 2 bases short, with 10 bases between. The CDR3 has 14 amino acids. Here the CDR3 DNA reads TGCAGCGTTGATGGAGGGATTAACACCGGGGAGCTGTTTTTT. It yields the protein CSVDGGINTGELFF.

In this sample, this clone turned up a few times. CDR3 sequence (DNA): TGTGCCATCAGCGGTGACATTTTCTACGAGCAGTACTTC. Its translation is CAISGDIFYEQYF. The chain links TRBV10-3 to TRBJ2-7; D call uncertain. The V and J ends lost 6 bases and 3 bases respectively, with 12 bases between them. The CDR3 covers 13 residues. Per the germline V gene, CDR1 is ENHRY and CDR2 is SYGVKD.

This clone was picked up a small number of times. The chain recombines TRBV6-5 with TRBJ1-2, with TRBD1 matching 7 bases. With V trimmed by 6 bases and J by 2 bases, 6 bases remained unmatched. This CDR3 region has 14 residues. Germline V gene lookup returns CDR1 MNHEY and CDR2 SVGAGI. CDR3 bases: TGTGCCAGCAGCTTTACAGGGGCGAACTATGGCTACACCTTC. Translating it yields CASSFTGANYGYTF.

The gene calls are TRBV2 and TRBJ2-1; 7 nucleotides line up with TRBD1. CDR1 is SNHLY and CDR2 is FYNNEI in the germline V gene. The length of the CDR3 is 15 residues. The V and J ends lost 3 bases and 3 bases, in that order; junction bases with no gene match: 5. CDR3 amino acids: CASSEDRQGYNEQFF. The CDR3 DNA reads TGTGCCAGCAGTGAGGACAGACAGGGCTACAATGAGCAGTTCTTC. The entire variable domain, with the rest obtained from reference TRBV2 and TRBJ2-1, is as follows: EPEVTQTPSHQVTQMGQEVILRCVPISNHLYFYWYRQILGQKVEFLVSFYNNEISEKSEIFDDQFSVERPDGSNFTLKIRSTKLEDSAMYFCASSEDRQGYNEQFFGPGTRLTVL.

This clone was observed once. The chain uses TRBV5-1 and TRBJ2-7; TRBD2 agrees at 12 bases. CDR3 length equals 14 residues. Losses at the gene ends were 9 bases for V and 1 base for J; bases not matched to a gene: 5. CDR1 is SGHRS and CDR2 is YFSETQ in the germline V gene. CDR3 DNA: TGCGCCACCTCGACTAGCGGGGGATCCTACGAGCAGTACTTC. Protein sequence: CATSTSGGSYEQYF.

This clone was seen more than once but under ten times. The chain joins TRBV27 to TRBJ1-4; D might be TRBD1 (5 bases). Germline V gives CDR1 MNHEY, CDR2 SMNVEV (reference sequence). The CDR3 is 14 amino acids. V was pared by 3 bases and J by 4 bases, with 9 bases between. The CDR3 is CASSFTRGNEKLFF. The CDR3 DNA reads TGTGCCAGCAGTTTTACAAGGGGTAATGAAAAACTGTTTTTT.

This chain joins TRBV27 and TRBJ1-2; TRBD1 is a possible D gene (5 bases). There are 12 residues in the CDR3. Germline CDR1 reads MNHEY; CDR2 reads SMNVEV (reference sequence). V lost 3 bases to trimming and J lost 6 bases, with 8 bases between them. CDR3 DNA sequence: TGTGCCAGCAGTTTCTCAGGGAATGGCTACACCTTC. This codes for CASSFSGNGYTF.

This chain links TRBV5-4 with TRBJ1-2; the D is unclear. The CDR3 length is 17 residues. Trimming left V 4 bases short and J 8 bases short, with 27 bases between. The V gene's germline CDR1 is SGHNT and CDR2 YYREEE (reference sequence). The CDR3 protein is CASSQQGPPLRAEGYTF. CDR3 coding DNA: TGTGCCAGCAGCCAGCAAGGACCTCCCCTTAGAGCTGAGGGCTACACCTTC.

The gene calls are TRBV5-6 and TRBJ1-4; the match to TRBD1 covers 8 bases. This CDR3 is 16 amino acids long. V lost 3 bases to trimming and J lost 4 bases; unmatched junction nucleotides: 8. CDR1 and CDR2 from the germline V gene are SGHDT and YYEEEE. The DNA of the CDR3 is TGTGCCAGCAGCTGGGGGATCACAGGGGGTAATGAAAAACTGTTTTTT. Amino acids: CASSWGITGGNEKLFF.

The chain employs TRBV11-2 and TRBJ1-1, with D perhaps matching TRBD1 (5 bases). The CDR3 totals 13 residues. V was clipped by 5 bases and J by 10 bases, with 17 bases between them. Germline V CDR1 and CDR2: SGHAT, FQNNGV. CDR3 sequence reads: CASSLSQGTVAFF. The CDR3 coding sequence is TGTGCCAGCAGCCTCAGTCAGGGAACCGTAGCTTTCTTT.

The chain has TRBV15 and TRBJ2-3; 7 bases are a match to TRBD2. Per germline, CDR1 LNHNV and CDR2 YYDKDF (reference sequence). The CDR3 consists of 16 residues. V lost 6 bases to trimming and J lost 1 base; unmatched junction nucleotides: 10. CDR3 sequence (DNA): TGTGCCACCAGTAGCGATGAAGGGAGGGGCACAGATACGCAGTATTTT. It specifies CATSSDEGRGTDTQYF. Complete variable domain (other parts from reference TRBV15 and TRBJ2-3): DAMVIQNPRYQVTQFGKPVTLSCSQTLNHNVMYWYQQKSSQAPKLLFHYYDKDFNNEADTPDNFQSRRPNTSFCFLDIRSPGLGDTAMYLCATSSDEGRGTDTQYFGPGTRLTVL.

The chain carries TRBV7-9 and TRBJ2-7, with 7 bases lining up with TRBD1. Germline loops: CDR1 SEHNR, CDR2 FQNEAQ (reference sequence). Trimming removed 5 bases from V and 3 bases from J; junction bases left unmatched: 7. The CDR3 has 14 residues. For the CDR3, the DNA is TGTGCCAGCAGCCATTTTCAGGGGGACTACGAGCAGTACTTC. Amino acid sequence: CASSHFQGDYEQYF.

This clone has ten or more counts. The CDR3 is CASSLAGGSNQPQHF. As DNA, the CDR3 is TGCGCCAGCAGCTTGGCCGGGGGATCCAATCAGCCCCAGCATTTT. The gene calls are TRBV5-1 and TRBJ1-5; D is perhaps TRBD1 (5 bases). Per germline, CDR1 SGHRS and CDR2 YFSETQ. The CDR3 sequence is 15 residues long. The germline V and J ends were trimmed by 0 bases and 3 bases, with 10 bases remaining between them.

V and J are TRBV28 and TRBJ1-5, with no clear D. Trimming shortened V by 2 bases and J by 7 bases, and 6 bases separated the two germline ends. The CDR3 loop spans 12 amino acids. Germline loops: CDR1 MDHEN, CDR2 SYDVKM. The CDR3 DNA reads TGTGCCAGCAGTTTACCTAACCAGCCCCAGCATTTT. Translated: CASSLPNQPQHF.